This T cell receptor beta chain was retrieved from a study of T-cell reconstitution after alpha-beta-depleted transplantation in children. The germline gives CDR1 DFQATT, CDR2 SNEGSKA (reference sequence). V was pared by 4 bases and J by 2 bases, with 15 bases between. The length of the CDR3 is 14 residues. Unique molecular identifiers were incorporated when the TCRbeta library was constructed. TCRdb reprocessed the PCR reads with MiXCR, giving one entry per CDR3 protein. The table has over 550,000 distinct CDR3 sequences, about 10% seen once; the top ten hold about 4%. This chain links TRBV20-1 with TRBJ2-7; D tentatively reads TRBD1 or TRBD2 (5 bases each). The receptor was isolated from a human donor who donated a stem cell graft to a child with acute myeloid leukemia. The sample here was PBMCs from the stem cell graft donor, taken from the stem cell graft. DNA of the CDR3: TGCAGTGCTACCTCTTGGCAGGGAGCCTACGAGCAGTACTTC. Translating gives CSATSWQGAYEQYF.